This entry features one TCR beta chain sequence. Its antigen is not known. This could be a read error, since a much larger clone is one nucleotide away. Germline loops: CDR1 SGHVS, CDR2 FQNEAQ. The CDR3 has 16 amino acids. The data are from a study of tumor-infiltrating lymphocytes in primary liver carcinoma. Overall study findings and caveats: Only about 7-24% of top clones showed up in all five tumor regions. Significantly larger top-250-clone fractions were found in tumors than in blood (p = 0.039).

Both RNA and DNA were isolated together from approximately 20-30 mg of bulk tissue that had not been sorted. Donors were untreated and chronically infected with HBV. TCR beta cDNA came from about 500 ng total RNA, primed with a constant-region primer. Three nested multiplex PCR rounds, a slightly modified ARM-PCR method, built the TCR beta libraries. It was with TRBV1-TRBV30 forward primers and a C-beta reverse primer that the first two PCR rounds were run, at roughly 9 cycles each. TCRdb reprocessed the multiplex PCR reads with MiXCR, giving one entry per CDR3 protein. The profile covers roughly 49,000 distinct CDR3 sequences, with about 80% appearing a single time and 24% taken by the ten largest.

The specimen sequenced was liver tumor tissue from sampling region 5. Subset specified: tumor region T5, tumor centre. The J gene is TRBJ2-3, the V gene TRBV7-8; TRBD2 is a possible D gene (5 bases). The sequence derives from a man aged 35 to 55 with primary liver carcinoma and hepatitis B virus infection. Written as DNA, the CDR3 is TGTCCCAGCAGCTTGGGAGCGATTCACTCTCCTTATGCGCAGTATTTT. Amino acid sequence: CPSSLGAIHSPYAQYF.